A selection of T cell receptor beta chains follows, all from one sample in a study of T cell changes during pregnancy in multiple sclerosis. Produced via immunoSEQ multiplex PCR; TCRdb's table is partial and in-frame only. The repertoire holds approximately 50,000 clones, with around 93% as singletons. This specimen consisted of CD8+ T cells from peripheral blood mononuclear cells, obtained after pregnancy. The receptors derive from a female donor with multiple sclerosis, enrolled in a pregnancy study. The CDR3 runs from the conserved cysteine through the conserved F or W. Each record gives: D gene, clone size, J gene, V gene, CDR3 protein, CDR3 DNA. D genes are given only for firm matches. Clone size is stated in some rows and not others, as once, few, many or a class when expanded.

d_call: .; clone_size: .; j_call: TRBJ2-5; v_call: TRBV6-5; cdr3_aa: CASSYEAGQETQYF; cdr3_nt: TGTGCCAGCAGTTACGAGGCAGGGCAAGAGACCCAGTACTTC
d_call: .; clone_size: .; j_call: TRBJ2-1; v_call: TRBV29-1; cdr3_aa: CSVFSQPPSSYNEQFF; cdr3_nt: TGCAGCGTTTTTTCTCAACCTCCCAGCTCCTACAATGAGCAGTTCTTC
d_call: .; clone_size: .; j_call: TRBJ2-1; v_call: TRBV14; cdr3_aa: CASSHMATDSYNEQFF; cdr3_nt: TGTGCCAGCAGCCATATGGCGACAGATTCCTACAATGAGCAGTTCTTC
d_call: TRBD2; clone_size: .; j_call: TRBJ2-7; v_call: TRBV9; cdr3_aa: CASSPGLEGYEQYF; cdr3_nt: TGTGCCAGCAGCCCGGGACTAGAAGGGTACGAGCAGTACTTC
d_call: .; clone_size: .; j_call: TRBJ1-6; v_call: TRBV5-4; cdr3_aa: CASSLEQGGSPLHF; cdr3_nt: TGTGCCAGCAGCTTGGAACAGGGTGGTTCACCCCTCCACTTT
d_call: .; clone_size: .; j_call: TRBJ1-2; v_call: TRBV14; cdr3_aa: CASSQATYGYTF; cdr3_nt: TGTGCCAGCAGCCAGGCCACCTATGGCTACACCTTC
d_call: .; clone_size: .; j_call: TRBJ1-6; v_call: TRBV7-2; cdr3_aa: CASSFGASSYNSPLHF; cdr3_nt: TGTGCCAGCAGCTTCGGAGCGAGCTCCTATAATTCACCCCTCCACTTT
d_call: .; clone_size: .; j_call: TRBJ2-1; v_call: TRBV27; cdr3_aa: CASTQVPNPYNEQFF; cdr3_nt: TGTGCCAGCACACAGGTACCAAACCCCTACAATGAGCAGTTCTTC
d_call: TRBD1; clone_size: .; j_call: TRBJ1-4; v_call: TRBV6-1; cdr3_aa: CASSEALGGTGNEKLFF; cdr3_nt: TGTGCCAGCAGTGAAGCCCTAGGCGGGACAGGGAATGAAAAACTGTTTTTT
d_call: TRBD1; clone_size: .; j_call: TRBJ2-2; v_call: TRBV13; cdr3_aa: CASSFSGQGIRELFF; cdr3_nt: TGTGCCAGCAGCTTCTCCGGACAGGGGATCAGGGAGCTGTTTTTT
d_call: .; clone_size: .; j_call: TRBJ2-7; v_call: TRBV13; cdr3_aa: CASTERRVFEQYF; cdr3_nt: TGTGCCAGCACCGAACGCAGGGTTTTCGAGCAGTACTTC
d_call: TRBD1; clone_size: .; j_call: TRBJ2-5; v_call: TRBV29-1; cdr3_aa: CSVERTGGTQYF; cdr3_nt: TGCAGCGTTGAAAGAACAGGGGGGACCCAGTACTTC
d_call: .; clone_size: once; j_call: TRBJ2-7; v_call: TRBV6-5; cdr3_aa: CASSYSSSAYEQYF; cdr3_nt: TGTGCCAGCAGTTACTCGTCATCGGCCTACGAGCAGTACTTC
d_call: .; clone_size: .; j_call: TRBJ1-1; v_call: TRBV6-5; cdr3_aa: CASSYSRGGGTEAFF; cdr3_nt: TGTGCCAGCAGTTACTCGAGGGGAGGGGGCACTGAAGCTTTCTTT
d_call: TRBD1; clone_size: .; j_call: TRBJ2-7; v_call: TRBV6-6; cdr3_aa: CASSPGTGQYEQYF; cdr3_nt: TGTGCCAGCAGCCCCGGGACAGGGCAATACGAGCAGTACTTC